These 31 T cell receptor beta chains came from one sample sequenced in a study of blood T cell repertoires in COVID-19. Some clones are missing from TCRdb's copy, which holds only in-frame ones; the method was immunoSEQ multiplex PCR. The sample has about 200,000 clones, roughly 88% seen once; the top ten hold more than 1.4%. The sample consisted of peripheral blood. Every receptor here comes from a man aged 18 to 29 with active or convalescent COVID-19.

This chain uses TRBV4-1 with TRBJ2-3; the match to TRBD2 covers 11 bases. The CDR3 has 17 residues. The V gene end was trimmed by 0 bases and the J gene end by 5 bases; junction bases not matched to a gene: 7. Per the germline V gene, CDR1 is MGHRA and CDR2 is YSYEKL. The DNA of the CDR3 is TGCGCCAGCAGCCAAGAAGGGACTAGCGGAGGGAGAGATACGCAGTATTTT. Protein sequence: CASSQEGTSGGRDTQYF.

The chain employs TRBV30 and TRBJ1-2; weak D call: TRBD1 (5 bases). This CDR3 is 12 amino acids long. Trimming removed 2 bases from V and 7 bases from J, with 11 bases in between. The germline V gene has CDR1 GTSNPN and CDR2 SVGIG (reference sequence). The DNA of the CDR3 is TGTGCCTGGAGTATTGGAGGGGTTGGCTACACCTTC. Residues: CAWSIGGVGYTF.

The chain has TRBV6-1 and TRBJ2-7; tentative D call: TRBD2 (5 bases). This CDR3 is built from 12 residues. Germline-derived CDR1 and CDR2 are MNHNS and SASEGT. Trimming took 7 bases from V and 4 from J, leaving 11 bases between them. Written as DNA, the CDR3 is TGTGCCAGCACGAGGAGCGGATACGAGCAGTACTTC. It specifies CASTRSGYEQYF.

This clone is a singleton in its sample. V and J are TRBV24-1 and TRBJ1-5; D ambiguous. CDR3 length equals 14 residues. Trimming shortened V by 3 bases and J by 6 bases, and 11 bases separated the two germline ends. Per germline, CDR1 KGHDR and CDR2 SFDVKD. The CDR3 DNA follows: TGTGCCACCAGTGATCGGGGAAATCGTCAGCCCCAGCATTTT. Encoded protein: CATSDRGNRQPQHF.

The chain combines TRBV2 with TRBJ2-1; TRBD1 matches at 7 bases. This CDR3 region has 13 residues. Trimming took 10 bases from V and 3 from J; bases not matched to a gene: 6. Germline CDR1 SNHLY, CDR2 FYNNEI. CDR3 bases: TGTGCCAAAGGACAGGTCTTCTACAATGAGCAGTTCTTC. It is translated as CAKGQVFYNEQFF. Filled out from reference TRBV2 and TRBJ2-1, the complete variable domain reads EPEVTQTPSHQVTQMGQEVILRCVPISNHLYFYWYRQILGQKVEFLVSFYNNEISEKSEIFDDQFSVERPDGSNFTLKIRSTKLEDSAMYFCAKGQVFYNEQFFGPGTRLTVL.

The chain employs TRBV5-4 and TRBJ2-3; TRBD2 might be the D (7 bases). The V gene lost 2 bases and the J gene lost 6 bases, with 22 bases spanning the gap. The CDR3 runs to 17 residues. The germline V gene has CDR1 SGHNT and CDR2 YYREEE (reference sequence). CDR3 region: CASSLDRSQGRGDTQYF. The CDR3 DNA reads as TGTGCCAGCAGCTTAGACCGTTCCCAGGGGAGGGGCGATACGCAGTATTTT.

V is TRBV5-6 and J is TRBJ1-4; 7 bases map to TRBD1. The CDR3 totals 15 residues. From germline, CDR1 is SGHDT and CDR2 YYEEEE. After removal of 4 bases from V and 7 bases from J, the junction contained 10 bases not matched to a gene. CDR3: CASSNGRQGSEKLFF. The CDR3 coding sequence is TGTGCCAGCAGCAATGGAAGACAGGGATCTGAAAAACTGTTTTTT.

The chain recombines TRBV18 with TRBJ1-3; 11 nucleotides match TRBD1. V was clipped by 8 bases and J by 1 base; unmatched bases: 7. Germline assignment: CDR1 KGHSH and CDR2 LQKENI. This CDR3 is 16 amino acids long. The CDR3 loop is CASTRDRGNSGNTIYF. CDR3 nucleotide sequence: TGTGCCAGCACCCGGGACAGGGGGAATTCTGGAAACACCATATATTTT.

The V gene is TRBV30, the J gene TRBJ2-2, with D maybe TRBD2 (7 bases). The CDR3 spans 15 residues. Germline assignment: CDR1 GTSNPN and CDR2 SVGIG (reference sequence). V was trimmed by 4 bases and J by 0 bases, leaving 12 bases between them. CDR3 amino acids: CAWKSGGTNTGELFF. The DNA of the CDR3 is TGTGCCTGGAAATCGGGGGGCACGAACACCGGGGAGCTGTTTTTT.

The sample holds one count of this clone. The V call is TRBV11-3, the J call TRBJ2-2; TRBD2 is a possible D gene (5 bases). The CDR3 runs 15 residues. Germline V gives CDR1 SGHNT, CDR2 YENEEA. Trimming pared 0 bases from V and 5 bases from J, leaving 10 bases between. For the CDR3, the DNA is TGTGCCAGCAGCTTAGATAGGAGAGGGACCGGGGAGCTGTTTTTT. Protein sequence: CASSLDRRGTGELFF. Full variable domain (remainder filled in from reference TRBV11-3 and TRBJ2-2): EAGVVQSPRYKIIEKKQPVAFWCNPISGHNTLYWYLQNLGQGPELLIRYENEEAVDDSQLPKDRFSAERLKGVDSTLKIQPAELGDSAVYLCASSLDRRGTGELFFGEGSRLTVL.

This rearrangement joins TRBV12-3 or TRBV12-4 to TRBJ2-7; no reliable D call. V was pared by 7 bases and J by 3 bases, with 10 bases between. This CDR3 spans 12 amino acids. CDR3 bases: TGTGCCAGCAAGTTTTCGAGCTACGAGCAGTACTTC. Translation gives CASKFSSYEQYF.

The V call is TRBV7-9, the J call TRBJ1-1; the D gene is possibly TRBD1 (5 bases). CDR1 is SEHNR, CDR2 FQNEAQ, per germline (reference sequence). Trimming took off 5 bases at V and 4 bases at J, with 17 bases between the two ends. CDR3 size: 15 residues. The CDR3 reads CASSLLVGGSTEAFF. The CDR3 region has the DNA TGTGCCAGCAGCCTTCTAGTCGGGGGTAGCACTGAAGCTTTCTTT.

The chain employs TRBV27 and TRBJ1-6; TRBD1 matches 9 bases. The CDR3 runs 16 residues. Trimming took 5 bases from V and 8 from J; bases not matched to a gene: 10. Germline CDR1 reads MNHEY; CDR2 reads SMNVEV (reference sequence). The CDR3 loop is CASSPPRDRVYSPLHF. DNA for the CDR3: TGTGCCAGCAGTCCGCCGAGGGACAGGGTTTATTCACCCCTCCACTTT.

This chain connects TRBV6-6 to TRBJ2-7, with TRBD2 matching 7 bases. Germline loops: CDR1 MNHNY, CDR2 SVGAGI (reference sequence). CDR3 size: 14 residues. J gave up 4 bases and V 0 bases, and 3 bases lay outside the gene matches. This chain's CDR3 is CASSYSQGGYEQYF. In nucleotides, the CDR3 is TGTGCCAGCAGTTACTCGCAGGGAGGGTACGAGCAGTACTTC.

The chain links TRBV27 to TRBJ2-2; possibly TRBD1 for D (6 bases). The V end lost 10 bases, the J end lost 2 bases, and 14 bases lay between the germline ends. The CDR3 spans 14 residues. Germline V gene sequence: CDR1 MNHEY, CDR2 SMNVEV (reference sequence). This CDR3 is CATIDRHNTGELFF. The CDR3 region has the DNA TGTGCCACCATAGACAGGCATAACACCGGGGAGCTGTTTTTT.

The genes are TRBV28 and TRBJ2-7, with TRBD2 as a possible D gene (7 bases). Trimming removed 6 bases from V and 3 bases from J, with 9 bases in between. Per germline, CDR1 MDHEN and CDR2 SYDVKM. This CDR3 is 12 amino acids long. For the CDR3, the DNA is TGTGCCAGCAGAGGGGGGGACTACGAGCAGTACTTC. This sequence encodes CASRGGDYEQYF.

This chain links TRBV23-1 with TRBJ2-3, with 7 positions matching TRBD1. TRBV23-1 is reported as an ORF; its role is uncertain. This CDR3 has 16 residues. Losses at the gene ends were 4 bases for V and 0 bases for J; bases not matched to a gene: 7. CDR3 amino acids: CASSPAGGPSTDTQYF. The CDR3 DNA is TGCGCCAGCAGTCCCGCAGGGGGACCTAGCACAGATACGCAGTATTTT.

The genes are TRBV28 and TRBJ1-1; 8 positions match TRBD1. The CDR3 has 15 residues. Germline V gives CDR1 MDHEN, CDR2 SYDVKM. The V and J ends lost 6 bases and 1 base, in that order; junction bases with no gene match: 7. The CDR3, as DNA: TGTGCCAGCAGCTTCACGACAGGGGAGAACACTGAAGCTTTCTTT. This codes for CASSFTTGENTEAFF.

The chain employs TRBV11-2 and TRBJ2-7; TRBD2 matches 11 bases. This CDR3 comprises 16 residues. The V segment lost 1 base and the J segment 4 bases; nucleotides outside the gene matches: 6. Germline CDR1 SGHAT, CDR2 FQNNGV. The CDR3 spells CASSLAGTSGLYEQYF. As DNA, the CDR3 is TGTGCCAGCAGCTTAGCCGGGACTAGCGGCCTTTACGAGCAGTACTTC.

CDR3 in DNA: TGTGCCACCAGTGATTTGGGGCAGGACGAGCAGTACTTC. Protein product: CATSDLGQDEQYF. The V and J genes are TRBV24-1 and TRBJ2-7; the D is unclear. The V and J ends lost 0 bases and 5 bases respectively, with 7 bases between them. Germline loops: CDR1 KGHDR, CDR2 SFDVKD. There are 13 residues in the CDR3.

This chain uses TRBV2 with TRBJ1-2, with a possible D match to TRBD1 (6 bases). V gave up 5 bases and J gave up 8 bases, with 12 bases separating them. Germline lookup yields CDR1 SNHLY and CDR2 FYNNEI. CDR3 length: 12 amino acids. CDR3 nucleotides: TGTGCCAGCAGTATACAGGGAGAAGGCTACACCTTC. It specifies CASSIQGEGYTF.

In its sample, this clone was seen once. As DNA, the CDR3 is TGCGCCAGCAGCTTGGCTGGGGCGGGAGAACAAAATGAGCAGTTCTTC. Protein product: CASSLAGAGEQNEQFF. The chain is built from TRBV5-1 and TRBJ2-1; 7 bases match TRBD2. The CDR3 has 16 residues. Germline lookup yields CDR1 SGHRS and CDR2 YFSETQ. V was pared by 0 bases and J by 7 bases, with 10 bases of the junction left unmatched.

The chain carries TRBV5-1 and TRBJ2-7; D not certain. V was trimmed by 0 bases and J by 1 base, leaving 8 bases between them. Looked up from germline, CDR1 is SGHRS and CDR2 is YFSETQ. This CDR3 comprises 14 residues. The DNA for the CDR3 is TGCGCCAGCAGCTTGGTCAGCGTTTCCTACGAGCAGTACTTC. Translated, it gives CASSLVSVSYEQYF.

The rearrangement joins TRBV19 to TRBJ1-6, with D unresolved. The CDR3 runs to 15 residues. The V end lost 0 bases, the J end lost 7 bases, and 10 bases lay between the germline ends. Germline V gene lookup returns CDR1 LNHDA and CDR2 SQIVND (reference sequence). The CDR3 coding sequence is TGTGCCAGTAGTATAGAGTTAACCCAGAATTCACCCCTCCACTTT. It is translated as CASSIELTQNSPLHF.

This clone was seen only once. The rearrangement joins TRBV18 to TRBJ2-1; 9 nucleotides line up with TRBD1. Germline V lookup: CDR1 KGHSH, CDR2 LQKENI. V shed 4 bases and J 3 bases; nucleotides not matched to a gene: 1. The CDR3 contains 14 residues. The CDR3 DNA reads as TGTGCCAGCTCACTGGACAGGGGCTACAATGAGCAGTTCTTC. Its protein product is CASSLDRGYNEQFF.

The chain joins TRBV5-8 to TRBJ1-2, with 7 bases fitting TRBD1. V gave up 4 bases and J gave up 9 bases; unmatched junction bases: 9. Germline V gene sequence: CDR1 SGHTS, CDR2 YDEGEE. The CDR3 has 13 amino acids. This CDR3 is CASSPGWTGSYTF. CDR3 nucleotides: TGTGCCAGCAGCCCCGGTTGGACAGGCAGCTACACCTTC.

The chain couples TRBV27 to TRBJ2-7, with 10 bases identical to TRBD1. The trim removed 0 bases at V and 4 bases at J, leaving 12 bases unmatched. The CDR3 loop spans 18 amino acids. The germline V gene encodes CDR1 MNHEY and CDR2 SMNVEV (reference sequence). DNA for the CDR3: TGTGCCAGCAGTTTATCCCGTCCGGGACAGGGGAACGCATACGAGCAGTACTTC. This gives the protein CASSLSRPGQGNAYEQYF.

CDR3 nucleotides: TGTGCCAGCAGCTTCAGGGGGAATCAGCCCCAGCATTTT. Encoded protein: CASSFRGNQPQHF. The chain couples TRBV5-8 to TRBJ1-5; the match to TRBD1 covers 7 bases. Germline lookup yields CDR1 SGHTS and CDR2 YDEGEE. V dropped 2 bases and J dropped 4; count of bases not matched to a gene: 0. CDR3 size: 13 residues.

This chain joins TRBV5-1 and TRBJ2-5; D gene unclear. Germline-derived CDR1 and CDR2 are SGHRS and YFSETQ. This CDR3 is 12 amino acids long. With 5 bases removed from V and 0 bases from J, the gap between germline ends came to 5 bases. CDR3 amino acids: CASSSYQETQYF. The DNA of the CDR3 is TGCGCCAGCAGTAGTTACCAAGAGACCCAGTACTTC.

The chain joins TRBV28 to TRBJ2-1; the match to TRBD1 covers 8 bases. V was clipped by 2 bases and J by 2 bases; unmatched bases: 8. Per germline, CDR1 MDHEN and CDR2 SYDVKM. The CDR3 spans 17 residues. In nucleotides, the CDR3 is TGTGCCAGCAGTTTACGGCCAGCAGGGGGCCCCTACAATGAGCAGTTCTTC. Its protein product is CASSLRPAGGPYNEQFF.

The CDR3 DNA follows: TGTGCCATCAGTGAAAGGTCAGGGGCAGCGGCAACTAATGAAAAACTGTTTTTT. Translating it yields CAISERSGAAATNEKLFF. The chain recombines TRBV10-3 with TRBJ1-4, with D tentatively TRBD1 (6 bases). The length of the CDR3 is 18 residues. CDR1 and CDR2 from the germline V gene are ENHRY and SYGVKD. Trimming pared 3 bases from V and 0 bases from J, leaving 17 bases between.